Shown below are 15 T cell receptor beta chains from a single sample sequenced in a study of blood T cell repertoires in COVID-19. Sequenced by immunoSEQ multiplex PCR; TCRdb stores in-frame clones only, minus some. The sample contains over 75,000 clones, about 78% of which appear only once. The sequenced sample consisted of peripheral blood. The receptor source for this set is a human donor in a cohort sampled during active COVID-19.

The rearrangement joins TRBV2 to TRBJ2-5, with D unresolved. The germline V and J ends were trimmed by 3 bases and 4 bases, with 12 bases remaining between them. The CDR3 runs to 14 residues. Germline V gene lookup returns CDR1 SNHLY and CDR2 FYNNEI. CDR3 loop: CASSDPRLGETQYF. The CDR3 coding sequence is TGTGCCAGCAGTGATCCCAGACTCGGAGAGACCCAGTACTTC.

This clone is a singleton in its sample. The rearrangement links TRBV30 to TRBJ2-2; D is perhaps TRBD1 (5 bases). The germline gives CDR1 GTSNPN, CDR2 SVGIG (reference sequence). This CDR3 contains 12 residues. V lost 5 bases, J lost 6 bases, and 10 bases lay in between. The CDR3 here is CAWGLGAGELFF. The CDR3 region has the DNA TGTGCCTGGGGGCTAGGGGCCGGGGAGCTGTTTTTT. Full variable domain (remainder filled in from reference TRBV30 and TRBJ2-2): SQTIHQWPATLVQPVGSPLSLECTVEGTSNPNLYWYRQAAGRGLQLLFYSVGIGQISSEVPQNLSASRPQDRQFILSSKKLLLSDSGFYLCAWGLGAGELFFGEGSRLTVL.

This clone was picked up a small number of times. This chain links TRBV6-2 or TRBV6-3 with TRBJ2-1; no definite D call. Trimming took 4 bases from V and 4 from J, leaving 11 bases between them. CDR1 is MNHEY, CDR2 SVGEGT, per germline. The CDR3 has 14 amino acids. CDR3 nucleotides: TGTGCCAGCAGTTCGCCCCTCGGTTACAATGAGCAGTTCTTC. This gives the protein CASSSPLGYNEQFF.

The rearrangement uses TRBV7-2 and TRBJ2-1, with D perhaps TRBD2 (7 bases). The V end lost 0 bases, the J end lost 7 bases, and 13 bases lay between the germline ends. Germline-derived CDR1 and CDR2 are SGHTA and FQGNSA. This CDR3 comprises 15 residues. The DNA for the CDR3 is TGTGCCAGCAGCTTAGCGGGGGGGGCGGTAAATGAGCAGTTCTTC. It codes for CASSLAGGAVNEQFF.

The V gene is TRBV29-1, the J gene TRBJ2-2; TRBD1 aligns across 11 bases. The CDR3 sequence is 14 residues long. Trimming at V came to 4 bases and at J to 7 bases, leaving 5 bases not matched to a gene. CDR1 and CDR2 from the germline V gene are SQVTM and ANQGSEA. The chain's CDR3 is CSVGTGGGGGELFF. In DNA form, the CDR3 reads TGCAGCGTTGGGACAGGGGGCGGCGGCGGGGAGCTGTTTTTT.

The V and J genes are TRBV10-3 and TRBJ2-2; D remains unclear. The CDR3 totals 14 residues. Per the germline V gene, CDR1 is ENHRY and CDR2 is SYGVKD. Trimming stripped 4 bases from V and 2 bases from J, with 8 bases between. For the CDR3, the DNA is TGTGCCATCAGTGCCTCGACAAACACCGGGGAGCTGTTTTTT. It yields the protein CAISASTNTGELFF.

This rearrangement joins TRBV15 to TRBJ2-5, with 7 bases matching TRBD2. CDR3 length: 14 residues. V shed 5 bases and J 5 bases; nucleotides not matched to a gene: 8. Germline V gene sequence: CDR1 LNHNV, CDR2 YYDKDF (reference sequence). CDR3 nucleotide sequence: TGTGCCACCAGCGGGGGACTATCCTGGGAGACCCAGTACTTC. Translating it yields CATSGGLSWETQYF. Variable domain in full (rest from reference TRBV15 and TRBJ2-5): DAMVIQNPRYQVTQFGKPVTLSCSQTLNHNVMYWYQQKSSQAPKLLFHYYDKDFNNEADTPDNFQSRRPNTSFCFLDIRSPGLGDTAMYLCATSGGLSWETQYFGPGTRLLVL.

The rearrangement links TRBV2 to TRBJ2-5; the D gene is possibly TRBD2 (5 bases). This CDR3 has 12 residues. Trimming removed 7 bases at V and 9 bases at J, with 15 bases between. Germline assignment: CDR1 SNHLY and CDR2 FYNNEI. CDR3 DNA: TGTGCCAGCACCGGTAGTCAAGCGGCCCAGTACTTC. It encodes CASTGSQAAQYF.

The gene calls are TRBV15 and TRBJ1-5; tentatively, D is TRBD1 (5 bases). V dropped 0 bases and J dropped 6 bases, with 12 bases sitting between them. The CDR3 has 15 residues. CDR1 LNHNV and CDR2 YYDKDF come from the germline V gene (reference sequence). CDR3 bases: TGTGCCACCAGCAGAGAGGGGCCAGGTGGTCAGCCCCAGCATTTT. Amino acids: CATSREGPGGQPQHF.

This chain connects TRBV4-1 to TRBJ2-3, with 7 bases identical to TRBD2. Losses at the gene ends were 4 bases for V and 2 bases for J; bases not matched to a gene: 3. The length of the CDR3 is 14 residues. Per the germline V gene, CDR1 is MGHRA and CDR2 is YSYEKL. CDR3 sequence (DNA): TGCGCCAGCAGCCCCCTAGCGGTCACAGATACGCAGTATTTT. It codes for CASSPLAVTDTQYF.

This chain links TRBV6-2 or TRBV6-3 with TRBJ2-1; D is possibly TRBD1 (5 bases). Trimming stripped 6 bases from V and 7 bases from J, with 10 bases between. The length of the CDR3 is 12 residues. Germline assignment: CDR1 MNHEY and CDR2 SVGEGT. CDR3 nucleotide sequence: TGTGCCAGCAGCCCCAAGGGGAATGAGCAGTTCTTC. It encodes CASSPKGNEQFF.

The chain recombines TRBV6-5 with TRBJ1-2; D may be TRBD1 (5 bases). V was clipped by 10 bases and J by 1 base, with 13 bases between them. The CDR3 consists of 13 residues. CDR1 and CDR2 (germline): MNHEY, SVGAGI. The CDR3 DNA reads TGTGCCATATCAAGGGGCAGTAACTATGGCTACACCTTC. Translating it yields CAISRGSNYGYTF.

V and J are TRBV29-1 and TRBJ2-1, with D possibly matching TRBD1 (6 bases). Germline V gene sequence: CDR1 SQVTM, CDR2 ANQGSEA. Trimming removed 2 bases at V and 9 bases at J, with 23 bases between. This CDR3 is built from 16 residues. CDR3 residues: CSVETSDSVGPGEQFF. CDR3 DNA: TGCAGCGTTGAAACTTCGGACAGCGTCGGACCGGGTGAGCAGTTCTTC.

V and J are TRBV9 and TRBJ1-5; no clear D. The length of the CDR3 is 14 residues. Germline values: CDR1 SGDLS, CDR2 YYNGEE. Trimming took off 6 bases at V and 5 bases at J, with 15 bases between the two ends. The CDR3 DNA reads TGTGCCAGCAACCGAGATGGAGGCCATCAGCCCCAGCATTTT. As protein: CASNRDGGHQPQHF.

The chain joins TRBV20-1 to TRBJ2-1; 12 bases map to TRBD2. The germline V gene encodes CDR1 DFQATT and CDR2 SNEGSKA (reference sequence). Losses at the gene ends were 3 bases for V and 6 bases for J; bases not matched to a gene: 9. The CDR3 is 16 amino acids. CDR3 sequence (DNA): TGCAGTGCTAGTGTACAGACTAGCGGGAGTGGCAATGAGCAGTTCTTC. This codes for CSASVQTSGSGNEQFF.